This T cell receptor (beta chain) was obtained from a study of blood T cells in healthy people across ages (dated by TCRdb to the mid-2010s). Regarding the study in general: In model experiments, template switching captured roughly one uniquely barcoded TCR beta cDNA molecule for every two T cells. To avoid experimental bias, donors of different ages were spread randomly across the sequencing lanes. Four age groups were formed from the donors: young (average approximately 15 years), middle-aged (around 40), aged (62) and long-lived (approximately 80). To track age-related changes in TCR beta repertoire diversity, the study relied on deep sequencing normalized with unique cDNA molecular identifiers. For two donors (one aged 18 to 30 and one aged 80 or older), the study analyzed two additional independent replicas of 1 million unique cDNA reads from the same blood draw. Study-wide conclusions, independent of this receptor: Estimates of total diversity from one million sequenced T cells were regarded as lower bounds and underestimates. Because the CMV infection status of the donors was unknown, age-related changes in expanded clonotypes may potentially have been confounded. As age increased, observed TCR beta diversity per million T cells dropped in a roughly linear way, and a significant reduction was already evident by age roughly 40. Bulk unsorted PBMC profiling prevented conclusive comparison of naive and antigen-experienced compartments. The long-lived group showed more naive CD4+ T cells, fewer expanded clones and increased TCR diversity than the aged group, suggesting age selection. There was a strong correlation between observed TCR beta diversity and the percentage of naive T cells measured by flow cytometry.

Donors were a few dozen systemically healthy Caucasian individuals from Russia aged roughly 6 to 90 years. Each donor gave about 9.7 milliliters of peripheral blood, drawn into EDTA-treated Vacutainer tubes. Ficoll-Paque density-gradient centrifugation was used to isolate PBMCs, with at least 7 million per sample. Trizol reagent was used to extract total RNA from the PBMCs, yielding at least 5.5 micrograms per sample. For every donor, an aliquot of PBMCs went through flow cytometry to measure the percentages of naive CD45RAhigh/CD27high T cells. From the germline V gene, CDR1 is MNHEY and CDR2 is SVGEGT. Trimming at the junction amounts to 2 bases on V and 1 base on J, and the germline ends lie 5 bases apart. Inclusive of the bounding cysteine and phenylalanine, the CDR3 is 13 residues long. Of all the DNA, just the CDR3 is kept, 39 bases in frame from base 1. The library came from 5' RACE. The sample was run on an Illumina HiSeq 2500. A second roughly 7 to 11 cycle PCR used a sample-barcoded 5' primer and a J-beta primer mix. Each TCR beta cDNA molecule received a unique molecular identifier from a template-switch 5' adaptor carrying 12 random nucleotides. Each sample yielded at least 2.5 million CDR3-containing paired-end reads. First-strand cDNA was synthesized from all RNA with the Mint cDNA synthesis kit, primed by a TRBC-specific oligonucleotide. Following uracil-DNA glycosylase treatment, a first 18-cycle PCR with universal primers M1SS and BC2_uni_R was performed on all cDNA. The authors processed their data as follows. Normalization of each sample was performed by random selection of 1 million high-quality reads, each carrying a distinct molecular identifier. Instead of being binned into consensus sequences, reads with shared molecular identifiers were discarded. MiTCR, with a Q25 quality threshold and the strictest error-elimination algorithm, was used for CDR3 identification, clonotype clustering and error correction. A nonparametric unseen species model with Euler transformation was used to estimate a lower bound on total TCR beta diversity. Using fastp at Q25 and MiXCR, TCRdb reprocessed the public reads and kept productive beta chains. Each CDR3 protein appears once, grouped with its most common genes and DNA. It is TCRdb's table, rather than the study itself, that gives the V and J calls and clone size. Within this sample are 1.5 million to 2 million distinct CDR3 sequences, with 30% to 40% of them counted one time only. The ten largest make up around 11% of the sample.

This clonotype was seen only a few times. This receptor's antigen is unknown. There are no base qualities to consult, and no much larger clone falls within one base. The chain was built from TRBV6-2 or TRBV6-3 and TRBJ1-1; the D gene is unclear. Sequenced material: blood. The sequence derives from a woman aged 25 to 39 in good health. The CDR3 region has the sequence CASSYNENTEAFF. In nucleotides, the sequence is TGTGCCAGCAGTTACAATGAGAACACTGAAGCTTTCTTT.